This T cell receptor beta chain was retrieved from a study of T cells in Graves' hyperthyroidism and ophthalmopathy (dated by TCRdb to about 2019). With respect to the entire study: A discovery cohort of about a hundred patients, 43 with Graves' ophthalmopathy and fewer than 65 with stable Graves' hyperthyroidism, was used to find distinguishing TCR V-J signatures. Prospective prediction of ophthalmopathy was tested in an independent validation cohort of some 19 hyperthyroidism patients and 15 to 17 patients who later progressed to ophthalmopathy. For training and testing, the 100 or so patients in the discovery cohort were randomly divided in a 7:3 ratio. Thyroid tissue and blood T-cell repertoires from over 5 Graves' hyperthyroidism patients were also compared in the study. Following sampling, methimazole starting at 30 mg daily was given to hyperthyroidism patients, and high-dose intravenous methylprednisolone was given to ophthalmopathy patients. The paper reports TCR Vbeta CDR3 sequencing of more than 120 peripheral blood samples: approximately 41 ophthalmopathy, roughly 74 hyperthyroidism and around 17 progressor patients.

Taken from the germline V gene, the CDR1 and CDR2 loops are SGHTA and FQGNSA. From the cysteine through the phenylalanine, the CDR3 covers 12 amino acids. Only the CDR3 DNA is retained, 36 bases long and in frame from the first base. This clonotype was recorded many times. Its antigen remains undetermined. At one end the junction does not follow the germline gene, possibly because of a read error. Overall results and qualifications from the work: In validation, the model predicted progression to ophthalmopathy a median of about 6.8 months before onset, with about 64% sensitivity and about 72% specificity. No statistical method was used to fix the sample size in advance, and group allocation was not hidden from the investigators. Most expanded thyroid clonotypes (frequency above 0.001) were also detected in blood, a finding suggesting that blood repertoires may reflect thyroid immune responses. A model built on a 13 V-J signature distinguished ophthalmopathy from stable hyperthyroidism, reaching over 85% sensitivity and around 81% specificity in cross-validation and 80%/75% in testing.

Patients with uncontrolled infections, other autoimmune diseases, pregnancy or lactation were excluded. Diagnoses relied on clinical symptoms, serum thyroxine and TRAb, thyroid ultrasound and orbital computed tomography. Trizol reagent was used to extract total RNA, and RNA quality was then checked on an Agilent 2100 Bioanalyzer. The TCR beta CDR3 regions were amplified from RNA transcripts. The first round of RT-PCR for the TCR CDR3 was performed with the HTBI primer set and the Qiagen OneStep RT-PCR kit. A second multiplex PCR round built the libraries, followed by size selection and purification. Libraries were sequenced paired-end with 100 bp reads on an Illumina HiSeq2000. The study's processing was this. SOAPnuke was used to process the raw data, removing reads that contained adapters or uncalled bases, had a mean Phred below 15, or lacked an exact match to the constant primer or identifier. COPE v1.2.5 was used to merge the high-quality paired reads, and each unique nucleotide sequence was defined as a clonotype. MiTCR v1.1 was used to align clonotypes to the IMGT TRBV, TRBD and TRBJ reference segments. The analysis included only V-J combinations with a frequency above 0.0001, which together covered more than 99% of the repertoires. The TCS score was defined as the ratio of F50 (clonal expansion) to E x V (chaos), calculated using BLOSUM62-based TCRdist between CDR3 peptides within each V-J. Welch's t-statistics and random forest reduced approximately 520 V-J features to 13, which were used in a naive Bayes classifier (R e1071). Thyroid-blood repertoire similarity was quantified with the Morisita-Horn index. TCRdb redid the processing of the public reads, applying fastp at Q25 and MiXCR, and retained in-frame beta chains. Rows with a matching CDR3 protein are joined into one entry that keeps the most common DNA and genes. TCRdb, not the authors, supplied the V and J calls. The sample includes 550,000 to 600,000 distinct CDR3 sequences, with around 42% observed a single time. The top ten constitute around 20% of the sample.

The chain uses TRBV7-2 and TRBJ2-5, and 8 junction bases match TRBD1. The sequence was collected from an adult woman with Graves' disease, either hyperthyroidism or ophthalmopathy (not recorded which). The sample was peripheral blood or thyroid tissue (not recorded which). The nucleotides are TGTGCCAGCAGCTTAGAAGGCCGGGACAGGAAATTC. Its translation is CASSLEGRDRKF.